Each of the 28 T cell receptor beta chains below was sequenced from the same sample in a study of T cell clusters in autoimmune cytopenias. TRB was amplified from 250 ng of peripheral blood genomic DNA per sample. TRB rearrangements were amplified by touch-down multiplex PCR with mixed TRB-A/B primers. TCRdb re-called the multiplex PCR reads; one entry per CDR3 protein, DNA not given. This listing includes 10,000 to 15,000 distinct CDR3 sequences. Another study also made use of these data, one on T cell repertoires in aging, cancer and after chemotherapy.

The sample taken for sequencing was peripheral blood. The receptors derive from a human donor in good health.

The rearrangement links TRBV15 to TRBJ1-6; TCRdb's D gene call, TRBD1, goes unchecked for lack of DNA. The CDR3 is 14 residues long. Germline CDR1 is LNHNV and CDR2 is YYDKDF (reference sequence). CDR3 residues: CATSSRDVNSPLHF.

This sequence joins TRBV27 and TRBJ2-7; TCRdb reports TRBD1, a call that lacks DNA to check it against. This CDR3 contains 16 residues. In germline, CDR1 is MNHEY, CDR2 SMNVEV (reference sequence). CDR3 protein: CASSLRVGTGIYEQYF.

The chain combines TRBV10-3 with TRBJ2-5; the D call from TCRdb, TRBD2, cannot be confirmed without DNA. Per the germline V gene, CDR1 is ENHRY and CDR2 is SYGVKD. CDR3 length: 12 amino acids. CDR3 region: CAISEGGETQYF.

The genes are TRBV6-6 and TRBJ2-5; TCRdb's assignment of TRBD2 cannot be checked, as there is no DNA. The CDR3 length is 14 residues. Looked up from germline, CDR1 is MNHNY and CDR2 is SVGAGI (reference sequence). The CDR3 loop is CASSYLAGQETQYF.

This clonotype is identified as medium-sized from frequency. The rearrangement joins TRBV30 to TRBJ1-5; the D call from TCRdb, TRBD1, cannot be confirmed without DNA. CDR1 and CDR2 from the germline V gene are GTSNPN and SVGIG (reference sequence). CDR3 size: 13 residues. CDR3 region: CAWSHRKNQPQHF.

The gene calls are TRBV10-3 and TRBJ2-1; TCRdb selects TRBD2, and the lack of DNA leaves this call unchecked. The CDR3 runs 14 residues. Germline CDR1 ENHRY, CDR2 SYGVKD. The CDR3 protein is CAISETKIAGTQFF.

The chain combines TRBV6-5 with TRBJ1-1; as DNA is missing, the TRBD1 call by TCRdb cannot be tested. The CDR3 sequence is 16 residues long. Germline assignment: CDR1 MNHEY and CDR2 SVGAGI. The CDR3 sequence: CASSTSTGVRYTEAFF.

This clonotype is medium-sized by frequency. The rearrangement joins TRBV11-3 to TRBJ2-2; with no DNA, the TCRdb D assignment of TRBD2 cannot be verified. Germline V gene lookup returns CDR1 SGHNT and CDR2 YENEEA. The CDR3 runs 16 residues. The CDR3 loop reads CASSPRTSGGTGELFF.

V usage is TRBV5-6 and J usage is TRBJ2-4. CDR1 is SGHDT and CDR2 is YYEEEE in the germline V gene. This CDR3 is 15 amino acids long. This chain's CDR3 is CASSLVRLAKNIQYF. Full variable domain (remainder filled in from reference TRBV5-6 and TRBJ2-4): DAGVTQSPTHLIKTRGQQVTLRCSPKSGHDTVSWYQQALGQGPQFIFQYYEEEERQRGNFPDRFSGHQFPNYSSELNVNALLLGDSALYLCASSLVRLAKNIQYFGAGTRLSVL.

The rearrangement joins TRBV6-1 to TRBJ1-4; TCRdb's D gene call, TRBD1, goes unchecked for lack of DNA. Germline V gene sequence: CDR1 MNHNS, CDR2 SASEGT. This CDR3 is built from 15 residues. CDR3 sequence reads: CASSAYRASEEKLFF.

CDR3 protein: CATSREVAAANTEAFF. The rearrangement uses TRBV15 and TRBJ1-1. The germline V gene has CDR1 LNHNV and CDR2 YYDKDF (reference sequence). This CDR3 is built from 16 residues.

The chain employs TRBV5-5 and TRBJ2-5; TCRdb's D gene call, TRBD2, goes unchecked for lack of DNA. The V gene's germline CDR1 is SGHKS and CDR2 YYEKEE (reference sequence). The CDR3 totals 15 residues. This CDR3 is CASSLSGLIVETQYF.

This clonotype is labeled medium-sized based on frequency. V gene TRBV7-2 combines with J gene TRBJ2-2; with no DNA, the TCRdb D assignment of TRBD1 cannot be verified. The CDR3 totals 15 residues. The germline V gene has CDR1 SGHTA and CDR2 FQGNSA. The CDR3 protein is CASSGRQGYAGELFF.

The chain links TRBV6-5 to TRBJ2-3; the TCRdb call, TRBD2, lacks DNA for checking. The CDR3 has 16 amino acids. Germline V gene sequence: CDR1 MNHEY, CDR2 SVGAGI. The CDR3 sequence is CASSYFSGGFGDTQYF.

This clonotype is called medium-sized (0.01 to 0.1%) based on its frequency. J is TRBJ2-2 and V is TRBV19; TCRdb calls TRBD1, which cannot be checked without DNA. Germline CDR1 is LNHDA and CDR2 is SQIVND (reference sequence). The CDR3 covers 18 residues. CDR3 in amino acids: CASSPPSGTPPLTGELFF.

The chain has TRBV5-6 and TRBJ2-3; lacking DNA, the TRBD2 call made by TCRdb goes unchecked. Germline loops: CDR1 SGHDT, CDR2 YYEEEE. CDR3 length equals 16 residues. The CDR3 protein is CASSQDGGGGRDTQYF.

The chain uses TRBV30 and TRBJ2-3; TCRdb names TRBD1, which stays unverified in the absence of DNA. This CDR3 spans 14 amino acids. Germline CDR1 GTSNPN, CDR2 SVGIG (reference sequence). The CDR3 sequence is CAWSPGKSVDTQYF.

V usage is TRBV27 and J usage is TRBJ1-2; TCRdb indicates TRBD1, and absent DNA this call remains unverified. Germline V CDR1 and CDR2: MNHEY, SMNVEV (reference sequence). The CDR3 spans 15 residues. The CDR3 loop reads CASRTGGPRVYGYTF.

V and J are TRBV19 and TRBJ2-2; TCRdb's D gene call, TRBD2, goes unchecked for lack of DNA. The CDR3 has 16 residues. Germline V lookup: CDR1 LNHDA, CDR2 SQIVND (reference sequence). The CDR3 protein is CASRTAIIANTGELFF. Filled out from reference TRBV19 and TRBJ2-2, the complete variable domain reads DGGITQSPKYLFRKEGQNVTLSCEQNLNHDAMYWYRQDPGQGLRLIYYSQIVNDFQKGDIAEGYSVSREKKESFPLTVTSAQKNPTAFYLCASRTAIIANTGELFFGEGSRLTVL.

J is TRBJ2-1 and V is TRBV18; the TCRdb call, TRBD1, lacks DNA for checking. This CDR3 region has 15 residues. Germline CDR1 and CDR2: KGHSH and LQKENI. This chain's CDR3 is CASSPPVGGANEQFF.

This rearrangement joins TRBV19 to TRBJ1-3; the D call of TRBD1 rests on TCRdb alone, since no DNA is present to check it. The germline CDR1 and CDR2 sequences are LNHDA and SQIVND (reference sequence). The CDR3 is 15 residues long. CDR3 loop: CASTWGQSSGNTIYF. Complete variable domain (other parts from reference TRBV19 and TRBJ1-3): DGGITQSPKYLFRKEGQNVTLSCEQNLNHDAMYWYRQDPGQGLRLIYYSQIVNDFQKGDIAEGYSVSREKKESFPLTVTSAQKNPTAFYLCASTWGQSSGNTIYFGEGSWLTVV.

This rearrangement joins TRBV6-1 to TRBJ2-1; TCRdb gives TRBD1 as the D gene, but with no DNA this cannot be confirmed. This CDR3 has 15 amino acids. Germline assignment: CDR1 MNHNS and CDR2 SASEGT. The CDR3 loop is CASSEARTGLREQFF.

The chain uses TRBV5-1 and TRBJ2-5. Per the germline V gene, CDR1 is SGHRS and CDR2 is YFSETQ. The CDR3 has 16 amino acids. The CDR3 reads CATITQRTDIIETQYF.

The rearrangement joins TRBV19 to TRBJ1-2; TCRdb proposes TRBD1, but this gene call is untestable without DNA. This CDR3 spans 16 amino acids. From germline, CDR1 is LNHDA and CDR2 SQIVND (reference sequence). The CDR3 is CASSSQVAYVYYGYTF.

The chain links TRBV10-3 to TRBJ2-7; the D call of TRBD1 rests on TCRdb alone, since no DNA is present to check it. In germline, CDR1 is ENHRY, CDR2 SYGVKD. This CDR3 contains 14 residues. CDR3: CAISDRDRVYEQYF.

The chain carries TRBV10-3 and TRBJ2-5. The CDR3 length is 14 residues. Germline loops: CDR1 ENHRY, CDR2 SYGVKD. The CDR3 sequence: CAIGQGLYQETQYF.

Its frequency marks this clonotype as medium-sized. The chain has TRBV12-3 or TRBV12-4 and TRBJ2-6. The CDR3 contains 15 residues. Here the CDR3 reads CASSKTESGANVLTF.

CDR3 protein: CASRQRDRSIPGANVLTF. The gene calls are TRBV6-5 and TRBJ2-6; lacking DNA, the TRBD1 call made by TCRdb goes unchecked. Per germline, CDR1 MNHEY and CDR2 SVGAGI. The CDR3 contains 18 residues.